These T cell receptor beta chains were read from a single sample in a study of cytomegalovirus exposure and HLA in healthy donors. TCRdb keeps only in-frame clones here, not all; method: immunoSEQ multiplex PCR. The data contain around 140,000 clones, around 72% of them singletons. The material sequenced was PBMCs. The receptors were sampled from a man aged 45-60 years in good health and CMV-seropositive. Each CDR3 is given with its conserved first and last residue. Fields, in order: J gene, V gene, clone size, D gene, CDR3 length, CDR3 protein, CDR3 DNA. D genes are given only for firm matches. Size is stated for part of the rows, as once, few or many counts, or as a class when the clone is expanded.

>TRBJ2-3|TRBV9|-|-|12
CASSVAVDTQYF
TGTGCCAGCAGCGTAGCGGTAGATACGCAGTATTTT
>TRBJ2-3|TRBV6-4|-|TRBD2|15
CASSLGGGPTDTQYF
TGTGCCAGCTCCCTGGGCGGGGGGCCCACAGATACGCAGTATTTT
>TRBJ2-5|TRBV11-2|-|-|15
CASSQTLGGLMTQYF
TGTGCCAGCAGCCAGACCCTCGGCGGGCTCATGACCCAGTACTTC
>TRBJ2-1|TRBV6-4|-|TRBD2|15
CASSEGEGQYNEQFF
TGTGCCAGCAGTGAAGGGGAGGGCCAATACAATGAGCAGTTCTTC
>TRBJ2-3|TRBV2|once|TRBD2|16
CASSEMGGGVTDTQYF
TGTGCCAGCAGTGAAATGGGCGGGGGAGTCACAGATACGCAGTATTTT
>TRBJ1-5|TRBV27|-|-|15
CASSLMPGSNQPQHF
TGTGCCAGCAGTTTAATGCCAGGGAGCAATCAGCCCCAGCATTTT
>TRBJ1-1|TRBV10-3|few|-|14
CAITRTATGTEAFF
TGTGCCATCACTCGGACAGCGACGGGCACTGAAGCTTTCTTT
>TRBJ1-5|TRBV27|-|-|15
CASSFTMESNQPQHF
TGTGCCAGCAGTTTTACCATGGAGAGCAATCAGCCCCAGCATTTT
>TRBJ1-1|TRBV7-9|-|-|15
CASSLGSGPNTEAFF
TGTGCCAGCAGCTTAGGAAGTGGGCCAAACACTGAAGCTTTCTTT
>TRBJ1-6|TRBV5-1|-|TRBD1|16
CASSAASGGIGSPLHF
TGCGCCAGCAGCGCCGCCTCAGGGGGTATCGGTTCACCCCTCCACTTT
>TRBJ1-5|TRBV7-8|-|-|17
CASSLDWVGGGNQPQHF
TGTGCCAGCAGCTTAGACTGGGTTGGGGGGGGCAATCAGCCCCAGCATTTT
>TRBJ1-6|TRBV6-6|once|-|14
CASSTGGLQSPLHF
TGTGCCAGCTCTACGGGGGGGCTCCAGTCACCCCTCCACTTT
>TRBJ2-3|TRBV19|once|TRBD2|16
CASSTTSGGAPDTQYF
TGTGCCAGTAGCACAACTAGCGGGGGGGCACCAGATACGCAGTATTTT
>TRBJ1-1|TRBV5-1|-|TRBD1|14
CASRSTPGQGTAFF
TGCGCCAGCAGGTCCACTCCGGGACAGGGGACCGCTTTCTTT
>TRBJ2-5|TRBV10-1|few|-|13
CATSRDYQETQYF
TGCGCCACCTCCCGGGACTACCAAGAGACCCAGTACTTC
>TRBJ2-3|TRBV29-1|-|TRBD2|14
CSVVRLARTDTQYF
TGCAGCGTTGTTCGACTAGCGCGCACAGATACGCAGTATTTT
>TRBJ2-5|TRBV5-1|-|TRBD2|17
CASSSGTSGSLVETQYF
TGCGCCAGCAGCTCTGGGACTAGCGGGAGTTTGGTAGAGACCCAGTACTTC
>TRBJ1-5|TRBV2|-|-|13
CASSPGLHQPQHF
TGTGCCAGCAGTCCCGGACTTCATCAGCCCCAGCATTTT
>TRBJ1-1|TRBV4-3|-|-|15
CASSQGVQGYTEAFF
TGCGCCAGCAGCCAAGGCGTCCAGGGTTACACTGAAGCTTTCTTT
>TRBJ1-3|TRBV5-1|-|-|15
CASRIDGFSGNTIYF
TGCGCCAGCAGAATAGACGGGTTCTCTGGAAACACCATATATTTT
>TRBJ1-1|TRBV5-4|-|TRBD1|15
CASSPGQGVRTEAFF
TGTGCCAGCAGCCCCGGACAGGGGGTGAGGACTGAAGCTTTCTTT